The clone carrying this TCR beta chain was seen a handful of times. Its antigen is not known. The data derive from a study of CD8+ T cells in alopecia areata. cDNA prepared by RNA extraction and subsequent reverse transcription served as the template for sequencing. TCRdb's table, derived via immunoSEQ multiplex PCR, lists solely in-frame clones and lacks some. Of about 200,000 clones detected, around 50% appear once; the ten largest clones hold over 4%. This CDR3 has 12 residues. V lost 5 bases and J 4 bases, leaving 6 bases between the germline ends. Germline CDR1 reads SGHRS; CDR2 reads YFSETQ. Study-level points and caveats: Normal skin contains resident alphabeta T cells, and these are also sequenced in scalp samples. Although TCR sharing was seen in mice, sharing across patients was less clear, possibly for HLA-related reasons. Lesional tissue from the scalp (especially in alopecia totalis/universalis) showed higher clonality than normal scalp.

CD4+ and CD8+ T cells were sorted from PBMCs. The source of this sequence is a human donor in good health. This sequence joins TRBV5-1 and TRBJ2-2; D might be TRBD2 (5 bases). Sequencing was done on a sample of CD8+ T cells sorted from blood. This chain's CDR3 is CASREVTGELFF. CDR3 in DNA: TGCGCCAGCAGGGAGGTCACCGGGGAGCTGTTTTTT.